One TCR beta chain is described in this entry. What antigen it recognizes has not been identified. A much bigger clone sits one base away, suggesting this may be a read error. The data derive from a study of Graves' ophthalmopathy and Graves' hyperthyroidism (dated by TCRdb to the late 2010s). About the full investigation: Peripheral blood was collected before any treatment was given, at the time of initial diagnosis. In total, 135 blood samples were TCR-sequenced: under 45 ophthalmopathy, under 85 hyperthyroidism and some 17 hyperthyroidism-to-ophthalmopathy patients. T-cell repertoires of thyroid tissue and blood were compared in 5 or 6 hyperthyroidism patients. Once sampling was done, hyperthyroidism patients were given methimazole at a starting dose of 30 mg daily, while ophthalmopathy patients were given high-dose intravenous methylprednisolone. To explore V-J signatures that distinguish ophthalmopathy from hyperthyroidism, a discovery set of 100 patients was enrolled, made up of 40 to 45 with ophthalmopathy and fewer than 60 with stable hyperthyroidism. TCR beta repertoire signatures were used to distinguish Graves' ophthalmopathy from Graves' hyperthyroidism and to predict progression to ophthalmopathy. An independent validation cohort was composed of around 19 hyperthyroidism patients and over 15 patients who later progressed from hyperthyroidism to ophthalmopathy. What the research found in general, with its limitations: In validation, the model predicted ophthalmopathy progression with about 70% sensitivity and roughly 78% specificity; around twelve predicted patients were CT-confirmed with GO in a median of approximately 6.2 months. Most of the expanded thyroid clonotypes with a frequency above 0.001 were also detected in blood, and it was suggested that the thyroid immune response may be reflected by blood repertoires. Sample size was not statistically predetermined, and group allocation was not concealed from the investigators. In cross-validation, the 13-signature model distinguished ophthalmopathy from stable hyperthyroidism with around 90% sensitivity and about 81% specificity, while in the test set the corresponding values were roughly 80% and 75%.

For repertoire sequencing, TCR beta CDR3 regions were amplified from RNA transcripts. A first-round RT-PCR used HTBI primers with the Qiagen OneStep RT-PCR kit, followed by a second-round multiplex PCR, size selection and purification. Libraries were sequenced on an Illumina HiSeq2000 using paired-end 100 bp reads. On the study's bioinformatics: Reads were processed with SOAPnuke, discarding reads with adapters, uncalled bases, mean Phred below 15, or no exact constant-primer or identifier match. COPE v1.2.5 was used to merge the high-quality paired reads. Each unique nucleotide sequence was defined as a clonotype, and clonotypes were aligned to IMGT TRB V, D and J references with MiTCR v1.1. The analysis was limited to V-J combinations with a frequency above 0.0001, which together covered 99% to 99.2% of the repertoires. A TCR clonal expansion and chaos score per V-J combination was defined as the ratio of F50 clonal expansion to chaos observed in the TCRdist matrix. Welch's t-statistics and random forest were used to narrow the features down to more than 10 V-J combinations, which were then fed into a naive Bayes classifier. Thyroid-blood repertoire similarity was quantified with the Morisita-Horn index. TCRdb passed the public sequencing reads through fastp at Q25 and MiXCR, retaining productive beta sequences. CDR3 protein duplicates are merged, each entry listing the most common genes and DNA. These V and J calls originate from TCRdb's pipeline instead of the authors' own analysis. A total of around 670,000 distinct CDR3 sequences appear in this sample, 40% of them only once. Roughly 45% of the sample is held by the ten biggest clonotypes.

Counted from cysteine to phenylalanine, this CDR3 has 12 amino acids. The sequence is cut down to CDR3 DNA, 36 bases in frame from base 1. The germline V gene encodes CDR1 LNHDA and CDR2 SQIVND (reference sequence). Ophthalmopathy patients had moderately to severely active disease, Clinical Activity Score of at least 3, NOSPECS grade of at least 4, and disease duration under 3 months. Patients were excluded if they had other autoimmune diseases, uncontrolled infections, pregnancy or lactation. Diagnosis relied on clinical symptoms, serum thyroxine, TRAb, thyroid ultrasound and orbital computed tomography. Ficoll-Paque density gradient centrifugation was used to isolate PBMCs from around 10 ml of fresh peripheral blood. Total RNA was extracted using Trizol reagent, and RNA quality was checked on an Agilent 2100 Bioanalyzer.

The sequence came from an adult man with Graves' ophthalmopathy. The specimen sequenced was peripheral blood. Recombination joined TRBV19 with TRBJ1-1; there is no confident call for the D gene. The CDR3 is CATRHGRTEASF. The DNA sequence is TGTGCCACCAGACATGGTCGTACTGAAGCTTCCTTT.